The 10 T cell receptor beta chains listed next were all sequenced from one sample in a study of blood T cell repertoires in COVID-19. TCRdb's table, derived via immunoSEQ multiplex PCR, lists solely in-frame clones and lacks some. Of 150,000 to 190,000 clones listed, approximately 81% were seen once; the top ten hold 8.3%. Source material: peripheral blood. The receptors originated from a woman in her sixties with COVID-19, enrolled during active disease.

The gene calls are TRBV10-1 and TRBJ2-2, with 7 bases matching TRBD2. The germline CDR1 and CDR2 sequences are WNHNN and SYGVQD (reference sequence). Losses at the gene ends were 4 bases for V and 5 bases for J; bases not matched to a gene: 4. The CDR3 has 14 residues. In DNA form, the CDR3 reads TGCGCCAGCAGTGGTCTCGGGGGGACCGGGGAGCTGTTTTTT. Its translation: CASSGLGGTGELFF.

CDR3 sequence reads: CASSYGGQGNGYTF. The DNA for the CDR3 is TGTGCCAGCAGTTACGGCGGACAGGGGAATGGCTACACCTTC. The J gene is TRBJ1-2, the V gene TRBV6-5, with 9 bases that match TRBD1. Trimming removed 2 bases from V and 6 bases from J; junction bases left unmatched: 4. In germline, CDR1 is MNHEY, CDR2 SVGAGI. This CDR3 comprises 14 residues.

The chain employs TRBV24-1 and TRBJ2-7; 9 bases map to TRBD1. Germline V lookup: CDR1 KGHDR, CDR2 SFDVKD. The CDR3 length is 12 residues. Trimming cost V 8 bases and J 7 bases; bases outside gene matches: 5. The CDR3 DNA reads TGTGCCACCACCCCAGGACAGGGGGAGCAGTACGTC. Protein product: CATTPGQGEQYV.

V and J are TRBV19 and TRBJ1-1; TRBD1 agrees at 8 bases. The length of the CDR3 is 14 residues. CDR1 and CDR2 (germline): LNHDA, SQIVND (reference sequence). V lost 6 bases, J lost 6 bases, and 9 bases stayed unmatched. The CDR3 is CASRQNRGGSEAFF. The CDR3 DNA follows: TGTGCCAGTAGGCAAAACAGGGGGGGGTCTGAAGCTTTCTTT.

This clone was observed a few times. The chain joins TRBV19 to TRBJ1-1; TRBD1 might be the D (6 bases). Trimming shortened V by 2 bases and J by 5 bases, and 9 bases separated the two germline ends. The CDR3 is 13 residues long. Germline V gives CDR1 LNHDA, CDR2 SQIVND (reference sequence). CDR3 DNA sequence: TGTGCCAGTAGTATACAGGGGCGGACTGAAGCTTTCTTT. Protein product: CASSIQGRTEAFF. The full variable domain, rest sourced from reference TRBV19 and TRBJ1-1, is DGGITQSPKYLFRKEGQNVTLSCEQNLNHDAMYWYRQDPGQGLRLIYYSQIVNDFQKGDIAEGYSVSREKKESFPLTVTSAQKNPTAFYLCASSIQGRTEAFFGQGTRLTVV.

The V call is TRBV11-2, the J call TRBJ1-1, with 9 positions matching TRBD1. Germline CDR1 SGHAT, CDR2 FQNNGV. The CDR3 runs to 13 residues. The junction had 6 bases not matched to a gene; V was cut back by 5 bases and J by 8 bases. The CDR3 DNA sequence: TGTGCCAGCAGCACCTCCGGGACAGGGGAAGCTTTCTTT. Translation: CASSTSGTGEAFF.

This clone is a singleton in its sample. One end of the junction does not line up with germline, which may come from a read error. The rearrangement uses TRBV6-5 and TRBJ2-7, with D hard to call. In germline, CDR1 is MNHEY, CDR2 SVGAGI. CDR3 length: 14 amino acids. The CDR3 spells CASSDSWSSYEQYF. CDR3 DNA sequence: TGTGCCAGCAGTGACTCCTGGAGCTCCTACGAGCAGTACTTC.

The rearrangement joins TRBV5-1 to TRBJ1-1, with 8 bases matching TRBD1. Germline CDR1 and CDR2: SGHRS and YFSETQ. The CDR3 runs 15 residues. Losses at the gene ends were 0 bases for V and 1 base for J; bases not matched to a gene: 2. CDR3 DNA: TGCGCCAGCAGCTTGGCGGGGACAGGGAACACTGAAGCTTTCTTT. Encoded protein: CASSLAGTGNTEAFF.

The J gene is TRBJ1-2, the V gene TRBV6-1, with TRBD1 identical over 8 bases. CDR3 length: 15 amino acids. Germline values: CDR1 MNHNS, CDR2 SASEGT. Trimming removed 2 bases from V and 4 bases from J; junction bases left unmatched: 6. Written as DNA, the CDR3 is TGTGCCAGCAGTGAACGGGCAGGGGGCGTCTATGGCTACACCTTC. Translating gives CASSERAGGVYGYTF.

This clone was recorded only once. The rearrangement uses TRBV20-1 and TRBJ1-1; 8 positions match TRBD1. The J segment lost 5 bases and the V segment lost 3 bases, leaving 8 bases of the junction unmatched. There are 14 residues in the CDR3. Germline values: CDR1 DFQATT, CDR2 SNEGSKA (reference sequence). The chain's CDR3 is CSASKTGGGTEAFF. The CDR3 nucleotides are TGCAGTGCTAGTAAAACAGGGGGAGGAACTGAAGCTTTCTTT.